The clone carrying this T cell receptor (beta chain) was seen repeatedly, ten times or more. The sample originates from a study of low-dose radiotherapy and immunotherapy resistance in tumors. Study-level information: Given every two weeks, intravenous cyclophosphamide 200 mg/m2 preceded radiation and immunotherapy by one day.

V was clipped by 4 bases and J by 3 bases; unmatched bases: 8. The CDR3 is made up of 16 amino acids. Looked up from germline, CDR1 is SGHDN and CDR2 is FVKESK. First-strand cDNA used TRAV- and TRBV-specific primers, covering alpha and beta chains. TCRs were put through roughly 20 PCR cycles of amplification with Phusion. A constant-region primer and the V-primer adapter served as the primer pair. Each CDR3 protein gets one entry after TCRdb re-called the reads with MiXCR. The table includes tens of thousands of distinct CDR3 sequences, about a sixth detected once. The time point denotes: before trial treatment.

The chain carries TRBV14 and TRBJ2-2, with 7 positions matching TRBD1. The origin of this receptor is a male donor with prostate cancer. This specimen was PBMCs, taken before treatment. CDR3 sequence reads: CASSPQGKGYTGELFF. Here the CDR3 DNA reads TGTGCCAGCAGCCCACAGGGGAAGGGGTACACCGGGGAGCTGTTTTTT.